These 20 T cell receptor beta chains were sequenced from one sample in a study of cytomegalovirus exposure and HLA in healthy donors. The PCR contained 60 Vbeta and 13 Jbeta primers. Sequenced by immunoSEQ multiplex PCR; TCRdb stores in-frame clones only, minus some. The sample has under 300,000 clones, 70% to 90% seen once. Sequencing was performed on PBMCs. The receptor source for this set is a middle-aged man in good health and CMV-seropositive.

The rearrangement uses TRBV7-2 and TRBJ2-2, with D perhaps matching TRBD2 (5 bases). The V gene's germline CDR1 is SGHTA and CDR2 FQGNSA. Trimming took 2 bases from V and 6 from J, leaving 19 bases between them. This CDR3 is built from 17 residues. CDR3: CASSLIGGSGSPGELFF. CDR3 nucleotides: TGTGCCAGCAGCTTAATAGGCGGCTCGGGGTCCCCCGGGGAGCTGTTTTTT.

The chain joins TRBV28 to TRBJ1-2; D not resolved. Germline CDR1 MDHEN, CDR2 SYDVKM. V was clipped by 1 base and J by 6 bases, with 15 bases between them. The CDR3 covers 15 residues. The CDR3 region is CASSLLSSATNGYTF. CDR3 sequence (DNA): TGTGCCAGCAGTTTATTATCGTCGGCTACTAATGGCTACACCTTC.

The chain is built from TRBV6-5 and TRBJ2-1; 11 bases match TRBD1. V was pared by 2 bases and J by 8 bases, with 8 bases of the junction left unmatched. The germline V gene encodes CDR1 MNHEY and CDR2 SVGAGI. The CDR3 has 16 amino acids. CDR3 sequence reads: CASSYAGQGARDEQFF. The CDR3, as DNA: TGTGCCAGCAGTTACGCCGGACAGGGGGCTAGAGATGAGCAGTTCTTC.

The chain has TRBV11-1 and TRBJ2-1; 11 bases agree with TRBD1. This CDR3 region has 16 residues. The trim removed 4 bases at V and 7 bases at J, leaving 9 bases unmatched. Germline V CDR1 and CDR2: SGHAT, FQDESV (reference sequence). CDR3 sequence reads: CASSSWGTGGRNEQFF. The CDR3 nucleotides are TGTGCCAGCAGCTCCTGGGGGACAGGGGGTAGGAATGAGCAGTTCTTC.

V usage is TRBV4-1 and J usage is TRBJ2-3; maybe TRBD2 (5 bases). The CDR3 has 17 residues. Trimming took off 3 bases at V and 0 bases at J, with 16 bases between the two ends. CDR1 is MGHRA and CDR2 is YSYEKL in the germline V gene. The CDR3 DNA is TGCGCCAGCAGCCACCTCACTCTAGCCTCTAGCACAGATACGCAGTATTTT. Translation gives CASSHLTLASSTDTQYF.

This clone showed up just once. CDR3 bases: TGTGCCAGCAGTCCCGATTTACGTCGGACAGGGCCCATCTCTGGGGCCAACGTCCTGACTTTC. Encoded protein: CASSPDLRRTGPISGANVLTF. The genes are TRBV27 and TRBJ2-6; 8 bases map to TRBD1. Germline CDR1 is MNHEY and CDR2 is SMNVEV (reference sequence). This CDR3 has 21 amino acids. J lost 0 bases, V lost 5 bases, and 18 bases had no gene match.

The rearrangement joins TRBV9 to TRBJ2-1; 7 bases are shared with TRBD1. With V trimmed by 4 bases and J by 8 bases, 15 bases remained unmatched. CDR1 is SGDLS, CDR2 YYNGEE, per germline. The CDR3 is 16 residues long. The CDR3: CASSRPRAGGRDEQFF. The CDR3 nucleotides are TGTGCCAGCAGCCGCCCGAGGGCAGGGGGTCGGGATGAGCAGTTCTTC.

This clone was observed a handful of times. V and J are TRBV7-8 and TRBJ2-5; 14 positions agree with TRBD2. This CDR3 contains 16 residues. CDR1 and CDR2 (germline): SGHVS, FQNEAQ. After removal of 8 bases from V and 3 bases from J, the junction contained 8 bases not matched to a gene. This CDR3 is CASYSGTSGSKETQYF. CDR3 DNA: TGTGCCAGCTACTCCGGGACTAGCGGGAGCAAAGAGACCCAGTACTTC.

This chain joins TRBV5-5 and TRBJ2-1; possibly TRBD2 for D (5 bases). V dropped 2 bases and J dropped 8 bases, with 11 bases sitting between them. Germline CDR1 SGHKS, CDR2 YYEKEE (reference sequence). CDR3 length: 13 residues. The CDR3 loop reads CASSLGRGDEQFF. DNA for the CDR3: TGTGCCAGCAGCTTAGGCCGGGGAGATGAGCAGTTCTTC.

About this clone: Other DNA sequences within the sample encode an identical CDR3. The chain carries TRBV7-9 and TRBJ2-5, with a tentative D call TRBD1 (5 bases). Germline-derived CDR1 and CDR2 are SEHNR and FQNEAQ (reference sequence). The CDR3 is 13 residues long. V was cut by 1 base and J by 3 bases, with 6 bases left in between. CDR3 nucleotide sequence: TGTGCCAGCAGCTTAGTCAGGGAAGAGACCCAGTACTTC. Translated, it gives CASSLVREETQYF.

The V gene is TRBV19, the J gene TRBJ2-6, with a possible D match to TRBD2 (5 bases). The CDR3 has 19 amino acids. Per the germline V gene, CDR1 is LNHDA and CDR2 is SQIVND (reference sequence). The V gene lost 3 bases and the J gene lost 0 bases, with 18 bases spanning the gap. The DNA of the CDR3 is TGTGCCAGTAGTATCGGACTCACAAAGAGGGCCTCTGGGGCCAACGTCCTGACTTTC. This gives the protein CASSIGLTKRASGANVLTF.

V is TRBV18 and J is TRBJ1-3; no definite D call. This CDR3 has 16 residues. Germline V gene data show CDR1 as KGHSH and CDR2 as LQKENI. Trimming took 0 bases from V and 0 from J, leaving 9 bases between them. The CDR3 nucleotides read TGTGCCAGCTCACCACCGGAGGGATTCTCTGGAAACACCATATATTTT. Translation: CASSPPEGFSGNTIYF.

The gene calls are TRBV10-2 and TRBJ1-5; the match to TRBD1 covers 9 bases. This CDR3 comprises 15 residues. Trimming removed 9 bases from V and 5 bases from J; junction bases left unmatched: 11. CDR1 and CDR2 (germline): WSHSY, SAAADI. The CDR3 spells CARRITRDRDQPQHF. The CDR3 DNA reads TGCGCCAGGAGGATTACCCGGGACAGGGATCAGCCCCAGCATTTT.

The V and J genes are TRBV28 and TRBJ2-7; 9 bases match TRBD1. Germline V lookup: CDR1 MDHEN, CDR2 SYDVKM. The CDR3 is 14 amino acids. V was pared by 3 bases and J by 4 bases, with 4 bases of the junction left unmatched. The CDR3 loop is CASSFGDRAYEQYF. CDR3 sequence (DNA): TGTGCCAGCAGTTTTGGGGACAGGGCTTACGAGCAGTACTTC.

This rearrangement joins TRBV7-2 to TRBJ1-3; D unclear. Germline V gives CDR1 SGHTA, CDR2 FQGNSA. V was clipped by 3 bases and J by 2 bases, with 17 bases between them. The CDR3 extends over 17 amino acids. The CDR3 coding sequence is TGTGCCAGCAGCTTGCGGGCCAGCGGTCTAGCTGGAAACACCATATATTTT. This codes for CASSLRASGLAGNTIYF.

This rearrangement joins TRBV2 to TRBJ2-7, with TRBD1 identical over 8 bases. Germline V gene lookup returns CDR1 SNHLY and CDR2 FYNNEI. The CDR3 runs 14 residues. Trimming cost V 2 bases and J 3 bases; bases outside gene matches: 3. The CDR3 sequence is CASSEQGAIYEQYF. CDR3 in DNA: TGTGCCAGCAGTGAACAGGGGGCAATCTACGAGCAGTACTTC. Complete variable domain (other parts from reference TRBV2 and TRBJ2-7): EPEVTQTPSHQVTQMGQEVILRCVPISNHLYFYWYRQILGQKVEFLVSFYNNEISEKSEIFDDQFSVERPDGSNFTLKIRSTKLEDSAMYFCASSEQGAIYEQYFGPGTRLTVT.

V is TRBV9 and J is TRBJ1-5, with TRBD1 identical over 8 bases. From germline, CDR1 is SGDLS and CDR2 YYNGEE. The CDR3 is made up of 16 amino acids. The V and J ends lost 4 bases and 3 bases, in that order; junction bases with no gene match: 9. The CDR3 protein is CASSPGQGGSNQPQHF. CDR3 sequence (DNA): TGTGCCAGCAGCCCCGGACAGGGTGGTTCCAATCAGCCCCAGCATTTT. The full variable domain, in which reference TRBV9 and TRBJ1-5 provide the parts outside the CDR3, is DSGVTQTPKHLITATGQRVTLRCSPRSGDLSVYWYQQSLDQGLQFLIQYYNGEERAKGNILERFSAQQFPDLHSELNLSSLELGDSALYFCASSPGQGGSNQPQHFGDGTRLSIL.

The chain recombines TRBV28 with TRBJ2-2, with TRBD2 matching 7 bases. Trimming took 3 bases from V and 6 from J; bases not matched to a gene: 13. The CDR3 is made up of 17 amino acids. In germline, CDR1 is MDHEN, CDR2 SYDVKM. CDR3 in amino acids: CASSFDSGGRRAGELFF. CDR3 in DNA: TGTGCCAGCAGTTTTGATAGTGGCGGGAGACGCGCCGGGGAGCTGTTTTTT.

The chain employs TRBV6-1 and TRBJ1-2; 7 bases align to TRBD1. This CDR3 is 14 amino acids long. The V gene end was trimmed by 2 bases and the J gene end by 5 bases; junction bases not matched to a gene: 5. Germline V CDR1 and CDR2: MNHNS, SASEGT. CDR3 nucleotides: TGTGCCAGCAGTGAAAGGGGGCCTGGTTATGGCTACACCTTC. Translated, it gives CASSERGPGYGYTF.

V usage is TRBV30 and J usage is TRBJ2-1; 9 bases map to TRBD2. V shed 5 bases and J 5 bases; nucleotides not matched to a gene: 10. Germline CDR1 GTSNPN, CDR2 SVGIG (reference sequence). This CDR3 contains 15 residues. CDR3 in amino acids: CAWDPGLAKDNEQFF. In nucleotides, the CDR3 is TGTGCCTGGGACCCGGGACTAGCCAAAGACAATGAGCAGTTCTTC.